The rows below give T cell receptor beta chains drawn from one sample of a study of blood T cells in healthy people across ages. One entry per CDR3 protein results from TCRdb running MiXCR on the 5' RACE reads. This sample has hundreds of thousands of distinct CDR3 sequences; about 43% occur once, and the top ten carry about 32%. Sequencing used blood. These receptors were taken from a man older than 75 in good health. Both conserved end residues are part of each CDR3. The order of the fields is V gene, clone size, J gene, D gene, CDR3 DNA, CDR3 protein. A D gene is named only where the DNA matches it firmly. Clone size is shown for a subset of rows, as once, few, many or a class of expanded clone.

TRBV11-2	-	TRBJ2-3	-	TGTGCCAGCAGCTTAGAAATTGCACCTGGTACAGATACGCAGTATTTT	CASSLEIAPGTDTQYF
TRBV6-1	-	TRBJ2-5	-	TGTGCCAGCAGTGAAGACGCGCGGGTTGAGACCCAGTACTTC	CASSEDARVETQYF
TRBV7-2	-	TRBJ2-5	-	TGTGCCAGCACAGTTAGCGGCCCGACCACTATGGGTGAGCAGTACTTC	CASTVSGPTTMGEQYF
TRBV18	-	TRBJ2-7	-	TGTGCCTGCTCACCTAGACAGAAAACCACCTACGAGCAGTACTTC	CACSPRQKTTYEQYF
TRBV24-1	few	TRBJ2-5	TRBD1	TGTGCCACCAGTGAGACAGGGGAAGAGACCCAGTACTTC	CATSETGEETQYF
TRBV12-3/TRBV12-4	many	TRBJ2-7	TRBD1	TGTGCCAGCAGTTTCCGGACAGGGGGTATCAACGAGCAGTACTTC	CASSFRTGGINEQYF
TRBV30	few	TRBJ2-3	TRBD2	TGTGCCTGGAGTGCGAGGACTAGCGCAGGCACAGATACGCAGTATTTT	CAWSARTSAGTDTQYF
TRBV7-2	-	TRBJ1-6	TRBD1	TGTGCCAGCAGCTTAGCCATCGGACAGGGGTCTTCACCCCTCCACTTT	CASSLAIGQGSSPLHF
TRBV20-1	few	TRBJ1-2	-	TGCAGTGCTAGCTGGATTACTAACTATGGCTACACCTTC	CSASWITNYGYTF
TRBV7-2	few	TRBJ2-7	-	TGTGCCAGCAGTGTCGCACACAATACCTACGAGCAGTACTTC	CASSVAHNTYEQYF
TRBV4-3	many	TRBJ1-2	-	TGCGCCAGCAGCCCCCGCCAGGGGACATATGGCTACACCTTC	CASSPRQGTYGYTF
TRBV6-5	-	TRBJ2-5	-	TGTGCCAGCAGTTACACCGGGACTCACCAAGAGACCCAGTACTTC	CASSYTGTHQETQYF
TRBV27	many	TRBJ1-4	TRBD1	TGTGCCAGCAGGTCGGGACAGGTTGTTGAAAAACTGTTTTTT	CASRSGQVVEKLFF
TRBV20-1	-	TRBJ2-7	TRBD2	TGCAGTGCTAGAGCCACCAGGACTAGCGGCTACGAGCAGTACTTC	CSARATRTSGYEQYF
TRBV6-2/TRBV6-3	-	TRBJ2-1	TRBD2	TGTGCCAGCAGTTACGTAGCGGGGGCCGGGTACCCCTACAATGAGCTGTTCTTC	CASSYVAGAGYPYNELFF
TRBV27	-	TRBJ2-5	-	TGTGCCAGCAGTTTATCGGCGGCAATTGATGAGCAGTACTTC	CASSLSAAIDEQYF
TRBV14	-	TRBJ1-4	TRBD1	TGTGCCAGCAGCCAGTTGACAGGGGGCCGCGAAAAACTGTTTTTT	CASSQLTGGREKLFF
TRBV4-2	few	TRBJ2-1	TRBD2	TGTGCCAGCAGCCAAGGGACTAGCGCCTACTACAATGAGCAGTTCTTC	CASSQGTSAYYNEQFF
TRBV29-1	many	TRBJ2-3	-	TGCGGAGGAACAAGCACAGATACGCAGTATTTT	CGGTSTDTQYF
TRBV7-2	-	TRBJ2-3	-	TGTGCCAGCAGCTTAAATCCGATTAGCACAGATACGCAGTATTTT	CASSLNPISTDTQYF
TRBV29-1	-	TRBJ2-7	-	TGCAGCGTACGCAGGACTCGGGGCGAGCAGTACTTC	CSVRRTRGEQYF
TRBV12-3/TRBV12-4	-	TRBJ2-7	-	TGTGCCAGCAGTTTAGCCGGGACTGCCTTTGGTCCCTACGAGCAGTACTTC	CASSLAGTAFGPYEQYF
TRBV20-1	few	TRBJ1-5	TRBD1	TGCAGTGCAACGGACAGGGGTCAGCCCCAGCATTTT	CSATDRGQPQHF
TRBV14	once	TRBJ2-1	-	TGTGCCAGCAGCCAAGAACCCGGGAACCGCTACAATGAGCAGTTCTTC	CASSQEPGNRYNEQFF
TRBV4-3	-	TRBJ2-2	TRBD1	TGCGCCAGCAGCCAAGGGTTGGGGCGGACAGGGCGGACCGGGGAGCTGTTTTTT	CASSQGLGRTGRTGELFF
TRBV29-1	-	TRBJ1-1	-	TGCAGCGTTGAAGGGGAAGACGGGTTAAACACTGAAGCTTTCTTT	CSVEGEDGLNTEAFF
TRBV29-1	-	TRBJ1-6	TRBD1	TGCAGCGTTGAACTCGCGACAGGGGGCGCGGGCGGTACTTCACCCCTCCACTTT	CSVELATGGAGGTSPLHF
TRBV20-1	few	TRBJ2-5	TRBD2	TGCAGTGCTAAACCGTTTCATGCGGGGGACCAAGAGACCCAGTACTTC	CSAKPFHAGDQETQYF
TRBV7-9	few	TRBJ2-7	-	TGTGCCAGCAGCTACTCCGGGACGGACTCCGGCGAGCAGTACTTC	CASSYSGTDSGEQYF
TRBV29-1	few	TRBJ1-1	-	TGCAGCGTTAGCTCCCGGGGCACTGAAGCTTTCTTT	CSVSSRGTEAFF
TRBV28	few	TRBJ2-7	-	TGTGCCAGCAACGGGGCCGGGGCGTCCTACGAGCAGTACTTC	CASNGAGASYEQYF
TRBV12-5	once	TRBJ2-1	TRBD2	TGTGCTAGTGGTTCTAGCCCGGGACTAGCGGGAGGGTACAATGAGCAGTTCTTC	CASGSSPGLAGGYNEQFF
TRBV27	-	TRBJ1-1	-	TGTGCCAGCAGTGCGCGGACAGTTAAGAACACTGAAGCTTTCTTT	CASSARTVKNTEAFF
TRBV7-8	-	TRBJ2-7	TRBD2	TGTGCCAGCAGCGTACGCGGGAGGGGGCAGTCCTACGATGAGCAGTACTTC	CASSVRGRGQSYDEQYF